Described below is a single T cell receptor beta chain sequence and its context. Its specificity is not known. This sample was included in a study of shared clonotypes between healthy human individuals. CD45RO negativity and positive selection for CCR7 defined naive CD8 cells, a population that excluded terminally differentiated effector memory CD45RA+ cells. The germline V gene has CDR1 MNHEY and CDR2 SMNVEV (reference sequence). This CDR3 has 16 amino acids. V gave up 5 bases and J gave up 4 bases, with 18 bases separating them. Study results and caveats: Sampling involved blood alone; tissue repertoires likely differ.

Only in-frame clones appear in the TCRdb table, and some are missing; sequencing was by immunoSEQ multiplex PCR. The repertoire holds around 600,000 clones, roughly 98% seen once, with more than 0.3% in the top ten. This rearrangement joins TRBV27 to TRBJ2-1; D possibly corresponds to TRBD1 (6 bases). The specimen sequenced was naive CD8+ T cells sorted from blood. The sequence came from a man in his thirties or forties in good health. The CDR3 DNA follows: TGTGCCAGCAGTCAGACCGCAGGGGTCTCGTACAATGAGCAGTTCTTC. As protein: CASSQTAGVSYNEQFF.